This T cell receptor (beta chain) was recorded in a study of T cell responses to AZD1222 COVID-19 vaccine. Study-wide results and limits: Rises in breadth and depth of Spike-specific TCRs came after two AZD1222 doses. Only six people who got AZD1222 tested seropositive at baseline.

Comments on this clone: Its target is not known.

The data were produced by immunoSEQ multiplex PCR, yet TCRdb's version contains in-frame clones alone and is incomplete. The data show fewer than 140,000 clones, with 90% seen just once and under 8.5% held by the top ten. Second-dose schedules of about 4 or about 12 weeks were combined. V was clipped by 4 bases and J by 5 bases, with 23 bases between them. Germline CDR1 reads SEHNR; CDR2 reads FQNEAQ (reference sequence). There are 17 residues in the CDR3. The receptor comes from an adult who received the AZD1222 COVID-19 vaccine. The chain links TRBV7-9 to TRBJ1-2; weak D call: TRBD1 (6 bases). Sequencing was performed on peripheral blood, taken 28 days after the second AZD1222 dose. The CDR3 sequence is CASSSGQPALKYYGYTF. CDR3 DNA: TGTGCCAGCAGCTCTGGACAGCCCGCGCTTAAATATTATGGCTACACCTTC.